This TCR beta chain was documented in a study of cytomegalovirus exposure and HLA in healthy donors. Both 60 Vbeta primers and 13 Jbeta primers went into the PCR. Some clones are missing from TCRdb's copy, which holds only in-frame ones; the method was immunoSEQ multiplex PCR. The data contain about 52,000 clones, over 70% of them seen just once; the ten biggest clones take up about 3.2%. Study-wide findings and caveats: Later analysis demonstrated an association between a missense DCLRE1C variant and TCR beta V- and J-gene trimming. Some V segments could not be told apart, so they were left out, TRBV6-2 and TRBV6-3 among them. Analyzed later, association rates of TCRs varied across HLA loci, with DRB1 most and HLA-C fewest. An analysis that came later showed most CMV-associated TCR beta chains appearing HLA-restricted.

Between the trimmed V and J ends, which lost 0 bases and 10 bases, there was a span of 10 bases. This CDR3 has 12 amino acids. Germline values: CDR1 GTSNPN, CDR2 SVGIG (reference sequence). Details on this clone: Antigen specificity is unknown.

The V gene is TRBV30, the J gene TRBJ2-1, with a tentative D call TRBD2 (5 bases). The TCR originated in a young man in good health and CMV-seronegative. The source material was PBMCs. The CDR3 bases are TGTGCCTGGAGTGTGGGAGCGCCCGAGCAGTTCTTC. It encodes CAWSVGAPEQFF.